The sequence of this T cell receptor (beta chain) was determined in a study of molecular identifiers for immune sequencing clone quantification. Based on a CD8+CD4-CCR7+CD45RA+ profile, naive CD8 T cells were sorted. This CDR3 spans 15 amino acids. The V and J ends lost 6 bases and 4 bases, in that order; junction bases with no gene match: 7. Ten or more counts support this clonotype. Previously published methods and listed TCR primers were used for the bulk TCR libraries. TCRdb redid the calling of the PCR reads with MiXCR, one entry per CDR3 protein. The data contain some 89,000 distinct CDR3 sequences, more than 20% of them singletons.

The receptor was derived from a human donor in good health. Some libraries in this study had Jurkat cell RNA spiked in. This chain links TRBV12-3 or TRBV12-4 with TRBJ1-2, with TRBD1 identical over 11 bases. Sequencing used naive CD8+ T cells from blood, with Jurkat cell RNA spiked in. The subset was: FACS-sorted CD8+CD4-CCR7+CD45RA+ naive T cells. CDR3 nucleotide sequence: TGTGCCAGCAGCCCTGGACAGGGGGCGCTCTATGGCTACACCTTC. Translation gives CASSPGQGALYGYTF.